The entry below gives a single T cell receptor (beta chain) sequence along with its context. The antigen remains undetermined. The data belong to a study of cytomegalovirus exposure and HLA in healthy donors. Study at large: The same platform was used for the 110 or so validation repertoires and the roughly 700 first-cohort repertoires, a later analysis reported.

V was shortened by 0 bases and J by 2 bases, with 14 bases between the two germline ends. Germline V lookup: CDR1 SGDLS, CDR2 YYNGEE. The CDR3 is made up of 17 amino acids. TCRdb keeps only in-frame clones here, not all; method: immunoSEQ multiplex PCR. Among 150,000 to 200,000 clones listed, roughly 83% were seen once. Findings and caveats of the study: Rarity characterized most TCR sequences, yet some public TCRs appeared in many donors. The classifier reportedly diagnosed cytomegalovirus status with high sensitivity and specificity. According to the study, 160 or so TCR beta chains were cytomegalovirus-associated.

The receptor's source is a man aged 25-40 years in good health and CMV-seropositive. Sequencing was carried out using PBMCs. The chain links TRBV9 to TRBJ2-2; possible D gene TRBD2, 5 bases. CDR3 residues: CASSVARGLANTGELFF. The DNA of the CDR3 is TGTGCCAGCAGCGTAGCAAGAGGTCTAGCCAACACCGGGGAGCTGTTTTTT. Complete variable domain (other parts from reference TRBV9 and TRBJ2-2): DSGVTQTPKHLITATGQRVTLRCSPRSGDLSVYWYQQSLDQGLQFLIQYYNGEERAKGNILERFSAQQFPDLHSELNLSSLELGDSALYFCASSVARGLANTGELFFGEGSRLTVL.